One T cell receptor (beta chain) is described in this entry. What it recognizes is unknown. This CDR3 has 19 residues. The V segment lost 1 base and the J segment 2 bases; nucleotides outside the gene matches: 11. Per germline, CDR1 MDHEN and CDR2 SYDVKM. This entry comes from a study of cytomegalovirus exposure and HLA in healthy donors. Whole-study findings and limits: Fewer N-insertions (relative to the 666-donor mean) were reportedly seen in an Asian-associated ancestry cluster in a later analysis. A later analysis found that most CMV-associated TCR beta chains appeared HLA-restricted. In a later analysis, HLA-associated beta chains showed higher expansion and lower generation probabilities than comparable chains.

Both 60 Vbeta primers and 13 Jbeta primers went into the PCR. Assay: immunoSEQ multiplex PCR; the TCRdb copy retains only in-frame clones and omits some. The table has approximately 190,000 clones, 87% seen once. This clonotype was sampled from a boy younger than 10 in good health and CMV-seronegative. The sample comprised PBMCs. This rearrangement joins TRBV28 to TRBJ2-1, with 10 bases identical to TRBD2. The CDR3 DNA follows: TGTGCCAGCAGTTTATCTCTTAGGGAGCGGGAGGGCCCCTACAATGAGCAGTTCTTC. It yields the protein CASSLSLREREGPYNEQFF. The full variable domain, rest sourced from reference TRBV28 and TRBJ2-1, is DVKVTQSSRYLVKRTGEKVFLECVQDMDHENMFWYRQDPGLGLRLIYFSYDVKMKEKGDIPEGYSVSREKKERFSLILESASTNQTSMYLCASSLSLREREGPYNEQFFGPGTRLTVL.